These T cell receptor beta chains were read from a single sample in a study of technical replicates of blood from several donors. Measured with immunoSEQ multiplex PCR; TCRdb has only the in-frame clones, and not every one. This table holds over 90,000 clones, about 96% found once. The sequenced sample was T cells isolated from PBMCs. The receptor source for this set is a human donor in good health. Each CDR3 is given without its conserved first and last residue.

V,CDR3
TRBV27,ASSSPRSRGSYEQY
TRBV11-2,ASSFVGQRELNEQF
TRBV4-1,ASSPPVAGRQETQY
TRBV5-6,ASSLRGPETQY
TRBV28,ASNGETGYLYEQY
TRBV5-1,ASSFPGQGSLGETQY
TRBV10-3,AISEYESHKQF
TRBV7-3,ASSFSSGVSTDTQY
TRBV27,ASSPNRGAYEQY
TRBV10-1,ASSRREGYEQY
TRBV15,ATSRARNAIQPQH
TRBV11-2,ASSSSGGSYEQY
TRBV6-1,ASSEVRGEKLF
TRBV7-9,ASSLILASGDTGELF
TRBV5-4,ASSSGGEQY
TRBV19,ASSIGGRAFSSYNEQF
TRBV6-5,ASSSNGYEQY
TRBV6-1,ASIALGGVSETQY
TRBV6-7,AIERGRY
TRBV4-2,ASSPLIRGNYEQY
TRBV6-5,ASSYGGLSNEQF
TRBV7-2,ASTLKGNSYEQY
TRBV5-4,AVSTPQETQY
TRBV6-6,ASSYWTGFTYEQY
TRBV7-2,ASSLVEQGEQF
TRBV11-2,ASSLARGETQY
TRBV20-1,TTGSTYGYT
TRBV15,ATSRVPGHSNTGELF
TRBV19,ASSPRSSQQY
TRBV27,ASSLGGAGQPQH
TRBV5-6,ASSSTGTGIETQY
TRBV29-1,SVERDRDFTDTQY
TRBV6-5,ASSSGLDNEQF
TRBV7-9,ASSFPGQGRGEQY
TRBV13,ASSPDPGQGNEQF
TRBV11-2,ASSLIPDRPYEQY
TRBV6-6,ASSYSGQSNEKLF
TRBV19,ASSLASLETQY
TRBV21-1,ASSKVRSTTYEQY
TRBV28,ASSFPGQGAFSLEQY
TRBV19,ASSISGRGNEQF
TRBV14,ASSQGGGLESGANVLT
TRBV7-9,ASSFGLAGGSSYEQY
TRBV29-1,SLSGIGNEQF
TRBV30,AWSDSTEAF
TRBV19,ASSSTGGKETQY
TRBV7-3,ASSTTGVLGYT